This T cell receptor (beta chain) came from a study of cytomegalovirus exposure and HLA in healthy donors. This clone was detected only once. This CDR3 region has 16 residues. Germline loops: CDR1 LGHNT, CDR2 FRNRAP. Trimming removed 6 bases from V and 1 base from J; junction bases left unmatched: 8. The data were produced by immunoSEQ multiplex PCR, yet TCRdb's version contains in-frame clones alone and is incomplete. The repertoire holds 95,000 to 150,000 clones, with around 94% as singletons. Sequences were obtained from PBMCs. This rearrangement joins TRBV12-5 to TRBJ2-1; TRBD2 matches 8 bases. This clonotype was sampled from a woman in her late teens or twenties in good health and CMV-seronegative. The CDR3 reads CASGDIAGRSYNEQFF. The CDR3, as DNA: TGTGCTAGTGGCGACATAGCGGGGAGATCCTACAATGAGCAGTTCTTC. Full variable domain (rest looked up from reference TRBV12-5 and TRBJ2-1): DARVTQTPRHKVTEMGQEVTMRCQPILGHNTVFWYRQTMMQGLELLAYFRNRAPLDDSGMPKDRFSAEMPDATLATLKIQPSEPRDSAVYFCASGDIAGRSYNEQFFGPGTRLTVL.